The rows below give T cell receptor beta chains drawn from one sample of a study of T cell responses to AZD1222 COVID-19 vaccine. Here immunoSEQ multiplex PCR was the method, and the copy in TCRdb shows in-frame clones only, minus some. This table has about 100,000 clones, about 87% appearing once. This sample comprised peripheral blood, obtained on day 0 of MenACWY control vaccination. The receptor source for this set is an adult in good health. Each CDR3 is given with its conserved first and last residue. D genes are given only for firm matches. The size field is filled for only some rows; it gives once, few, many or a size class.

CDR3nt: TGTGCCAGCAGCACACCGCCGGGCGGGGACTTCAATGAGCAGTTCTTC
CDR3aa: CASSTPPGGDFNEQFF
len: 16
j_gene: TRBJ2-1
d_gene: NA
v_gene: TRBV9
abundance: NA

CDR3nt: TGTGCCAGCAAGGGGCCCAGAGAGACCCAGTACTTC
CDR3aa: CASKGPRETQYF
len: 12
j_gene: TRBJ2-5
d_gene: NA
v_gene: TRBV2
abundance: NA

CDR3nt: TGTGCCTGGAGTCCCAGGGGCGGCTATGGCTACACCTTC
CDR3aa: CAWSPRGGYGYTF
len: 13
j_gene: TRBJ1-2
d_gene: NA
v_gene: TRBV30
abundance: NA

CDR3nt: TGTGCCTGGAGTGTAATGACAGAATCGAACACTGAAGCTTTCTTT
CDR3aa: CAWSVMTESNTEAFF
len: 15
j_gene: TRBJ1-1
d_gene: NA
v_gene: TRBV30
abundance: NA

CDR3nt: TGTGCCAGCAGTCCTAGACAGGGCCACAACTATGGCTACACCTTC
CDR3aa: CASSPRQGHNYGYTF
len: 15
j_gene: TRBJ1-2
d_gene: TRBD1
v_gene: TRBV27
abundance: NA

CDR3nt: TGTGCCAGCAGCTTACAGCGGGGGGGGACAGATACGCAGTATTTT
CDR3aa: CASSLQRGGTDTQYF
len: 15
j_gene: TRBJ2-3
d_gene: TRBD2
v_gene: TRBV7-9
abundance: NA

CDR3nt: TGTGCCTGGAGTCCTTGGTCGTTGCAGACCCAGTACTTC
CDR3aa: CAWSPWSLQTQYF
len: 13
j_gene: TRBJ2-5
d_gene: NA
v_gene: TRBV30
abundance: NA

CDR3nt: TGTGCCAGCAGCCCGGGACCCACAGGGGGTCAGCCCCAGCATTTT
CDR3aa: CASSPGPTGGQPQHF
len: 15
j_gene: TRBJ1-5
d_gene: TRBD1
v_gene: TRBV5-5
abundance: NA

CDR3nt: TGTGCCAGCAGTTTACCCCATGCAGATACGCAGTATTTT
CDR3aa: CASSLPHADTQYF
len: 13
j_gene: TRBJ2-3
d_gene: NA
v_gene: TRBV28
abundance: NA

CDR3nt: TGTGCCATCAGTGGTGGGACAAGCACCTACGAGCAGTACTTC
CDR3aa: CAISGGTSTYEQYF
len: 14
j_gene: TRBJ2-7
d_gene: NA
v_gene: TRBV10-3
abundance: NA

CDR3nt: TGTGCCAGCTCACCCGTCCTTATTAGGAACACTGAAGCTTTCTTT
CDR3aa: CASSPVLIRNTEAFF
len: 15
j_gene: TRBJ1-1
d_gene: NA
v_gene: TRBV18
abundance: NA

CDR3nt: TGTGCCAGCAGTCTATCCGGTGAGGAGCAGTACTTC
CDR3aa: CASSLSGEEQYF
len: 12
j_gene: TRBJ2-7
d_gene: NA
v_gene: TRBV7-9
abundance: NA

CDR3nt: TGTGCCAGCCGGACAGGGCTTGATGGCAATCAGCCCCAGCATTTT
CDR3aa: CASRTGLDGNQPQHF
len: 15
j_gene: TRBJ1-5
d_gene: TRBD1
v_gene: TRBV2
abundance: NA

CDR3nt: TGCGCCAGCAGCCATTCGGGACTAATTAGCACAGATACGCAGTATTTT
CDR3aa: CASSHSGLISTDTQYF
len: 16
j_gene: TRBJ2-3
d_gene: TRBD2
v_gene: TRBV4-1
abundance: NA

CDR3nt: TGTGCCAGCAGTTATTGGCCGGGACAGAACTATGGCTACACCTTC
CDR3aa: CASSYWPGQNYGYTF
len: 15
j_gene: TRBJ1-2
d_gene: TRBD1
v_gene: TRBV6-5
abundance: NA

CDR3nt: TGCGCCAGCAGCCTAACGAGCGGCTCCTCCTACGAGCAGTACTTC
CDR3aa: CASSLTSGSSYEQYF
len: 15
j_gene: TRBJ2-7
d_gene: NA
v_gene: TRBV4-3
abundance: NA

CDR3nt: TGCGCCAGCAGCTCCCGGACAGGCCAGAACACTGAAGCTTTCTTT
CDR3aa: CASSSRTGQNTEAFF
len: 15
j_gene: TRBJ1-1
d_gene: TRBD1
v_gene: TRBV5-1
abundance: NA

CDR3nt: TGTGCCAGCAGTGGCTCGGGGGCCACCGACATACTATATGGCTACACCTTC
CDR3aa: CASSGSGATDILYGYTF
len: 17
j_gene: TRBJ1-2
d_gene: NA
v_gene: TRBV6-1
abundance: NA

CDR3nt: TGTGCCAGCAGCCGGGACTACCAAGAGACCCAGTACTTC
CDR3aa: CASSRDYQETQYF
len: 13
j_gene: TRBJ2-5
d_gene: NA
v_gene: TRBV3-1/TRBV3-2
abundance: NA

CDR3nt: TGTGCCAGCAGCGTAACCGGCAGTCAGGGGTTTTATGGCTACACCTTC
CDR3aa: CASSVTGSQGFYGYTF
len: 16
j_gene: TRBJ1-2
d_gene: NA
v_gene: TRBV9
abundance: NA

CDR3nt: TGTGCCAGCAGCCCATCGCGGGTAGGGTTGAACACTGAAGCTTTCTTT
CDR3aa: CASSPSRVGLNTEAFF
len: 16
j_gene: TRBJ1-1
d_gene: NA
v_gene: TRBV7-4
abundance: NA

CDR3nt: TGTGCCAGCAGCTTCCGGATGGGGACAGGGGGCTACGAGCAGTACTTC
CDR3aa: CASSFRMGTGGYEQYF
len: 16
j_gene: TRBJ2-7
d_gene: TRBD1
v_gene: TRBV7-2
abundance: NA

CDR3nt: TGCAGCGTTGTCGGGGTTGAGCAGTTCTTC
CDR3aa: CSVVGVEQFF
len: 10
j_gene: TRBJ2-1
d_gene: NA
v_gene: TRBV29-1
abundance: NA

CDR3nt: TGTGCCAGTAGCTCTGCTAGAGGCACCGGGGAGCTGTTTTTT
CDR3aa: CASSSARGTGELFF
len: 14
j_gene: TRBJ2-2
d_gene: NA
v_gene: TRBV19
abundance: NA

CDR3nt: TGTGCCAGCAGCTTAGGAAGGGTTTCAGACAAAAACATTCAGTACTTC
CDR3aa: CASSLGRVSDKNIQYF
len: 16
j_gene: TRBJ2-4
d_gene: NA
v_gene: TRBV11-2
abundance: few

CDR3nt: TGTGCCAGCAGCCCCCACGGGAGGACCAACAATGAGCAGTTCTTC
CDR3aa: CASSPHGRTNNEQFF
len: 15
j_gene: TRBJ2-1
d_gene: TRBD2
v_gene: TRBV7-2
abundance: NA

CDR3nt: TGTGCCAGCAGACCACCCGGGCTGTACACTGAAGCTTTCTTT
CDR3aa: CASRPPGLYTEAFF
len: 14
j_gene: TRBJ1-1
d_gene: NA
v_gene: TRBV27
abundance: NA

CDR3nt: TGTGCCAGCAGCGTAGGAAGGCGGGGACAGGGCCAAGAGACCCAGTACTTC
CDR3aa: CASSVGRRGQGQETQYF
len: 17
j_gene: TRBJ2-5
d_gene: TRBD1
v_gene: TRBV9
abundance: few

CDR3nt: TGTGCCAGCAAAGGGGGGAACCACAGGACCGGCGGCTACACCTTC
CDR3aa: CASKGGNHRTGGYTF
len: 15
j_gene: TRBJ1-2
d_gene: NA
v_gene: TRBV28
abundance: NA

CDR3nt: TGTGCCAGCAGCTTAGGTGGAACCTCAAACATTCAGTACTTC
CDR3aa: CASSLGGTSNIQYF
len: 14
j_gene: TRBJ2-4
d_gene: NA
v_gene: TRBV11-2
abundance: NA

CDR3nt: TGTGCCAGCAGCCCAATCCGGGCCAGGGGTGAAAAACTGTTTTTT
CDR3aa: CASSPIRARGEKLFF
len: 15
j_gene: TRBJ1-4
d_gene: NA
v_gene: TRBV11-2
abundance: NA

CDR3nt: TGTGCCAGCAGCCCGCGGGGGGGAAGCAATCAGCCCCAGCATTTT
CDR3aa: CASSPRGGSNQPQHF
len: 15
j_gene: TRBJ1-5
d_gene: NA
v_gene: TRBV7-9
abundance: NA

CDR3nt: TGTGCCAGCTCACTGGATCTATCAGGCGGCTACACCTTC
CDR3aa: CASSLDLSGGYTF
len: 13
j_gene: TRBJ1-2
d_gene: NA
v_gene: TRBV18
abundance: NA